These 24 T cell receptor beta chains were all obtained from the same sample, sequenced in a study of Ad26.COV2.S vaccination and SARS-CoV-2 variants. Clones were sequenced by immunoSEQ multiplex PCR, and TCRdb holds only the in-frame ones, with some missing. The sample shows about 400,000 clones, about 89% of them seen only once. Treatment indicated: over 15 received Ad26.COV2.S at low or high dose, single or two shots; 5 received placebo; per-sample allocation not given. The study sampled participants on day 63 after the first vaccine or placebo injection. This specimen was peripheral blood, taken in a trial of Ad26.COV2.S vaccine versus placebo. The receptors originated from a person between 18 and 60 years old who received the Ad26.COV2.S COVID-19 vaccine or a placebo.

The chain combines TRBV5-6 with TRBJ2-2, with 10 bases that match TRBD2. J gave up 6 bases and V 2 bases, and 1 base lay outside the gene matches. The CDR3 has 14 residues. In germline, CDR1 is SGHDT, CDR2 YYEEEE. The CDR3 DNA sequence: TGTGCCAGCAGCTTTCTAGCGGGAGCCGGGGAGCTGTTTTTT. Amino acid sequence: CASSFLAGAGELFF.

The gene calls are TRBV6-6 and TRBJ1-5; D call uncertain. Germline V gene lookup returns CDR1 MNHNY and CDR2 SVGAGI (reference sequence). The CDR3 runs to 15 residues. V was pared by 0 bases and J by 3 bases, with 9 bases between. In DNA, the CDR3 is TGTGCCAGCAGTTACTCGGTAGGGCCCAATCAGCCCCAGCATTTT. Translated, it gives CASSYSVGPNQPQHF.

This clone has only a few counts. This CDR3 reads CASSLSRDRASTYNSPLHF. CDR3 DNA sequence: TGTGCCAGCAGTTTATCGAGGGACAGGGCAAGCACCTATAATTCACCCCTCCACTTT. J is TRBJ1-6 and V is TRBV28, with 9 positions matching TRBD1. The CDR3 length is 19 residues. V shed 1 base, J shed 2 bases, and the junction held 9 bases outside the gene matches. Looked up from germline, CDR1 is MDHEN and CDR2 is SYDVKM.

The rearrangement uses TRBV6-5 and TRBJ1-6, with 8 positions matching TRBD1. V shed 2 bases and J 6 bases; nucleotides not matched to a gene: 3. The CDR3 extends over 15 amino acids. Looked up from germline, CDR1 is MNHEY and CDR2 is SVGAGI. The CDR3 region has the DNA TGTGCCAGCAGTTACGGCAGGGGGCTTAATTCACCCCTCCACTTT. As protein: CASSYGRGLNSPLHF.

The rearrangement joins TRBV28 to TRBJ2-7; D unclear. This CDR3 region has 15 residues. The germline gives CDR1 MDHEN, CDR2 SYDVKM. Trimming took off 2 bases at V and 5 bases at J, with 16 bases between the two ends. The CDR3 DNA reads as TGTGCCAGCAGTTTAAGACTCTCCAGGCGCAACGAGCAGTACTTC. Protein sequence: CASSLRLSRRNEQYF.

The V gene is TRBV7-2, the J gene TRBJ2-2, with D perhaps matching TRBD2 (7 bases). Germline V lookup: CDR1 SGHTA, CDR2 FQGNSA. The CDR3 covers 15 residues. The V end was cut by 6 bases, the J end by 1 base, with 12 bases between. CDR3 sequence: CASSRGARNTGELFF. CDR3 bases: TGTGCCAGCAGTCGGGGGGCCCGGAACACCGGGGAGCTGTTTTTT.

The V call is TRBV9, the J call TRBJ2-7, with a possible D match to TRBD1 (6 bases). Germline CDR1 is SGDLS and CDR2 is YYNGEE. V was pared by 4 bases and J by 0 bases, with 14 bases between. CDR3 length: 15 amino acids. The CDR3 coding sequence is TGTGCCAGCAGCCCCCGAGGACAGTTCTCCTACGAGCAGTACTTC. Amino acids: CASSPRGQFSYEQYF.

V and J are TRBV2 and TRBJ2-2, with 8 bases fitting TRBD2. This CDR3 is 13 amino acids long. J lost 7 bases, V lost 4 bases, and 2 bases had no gene match. Germline CDR1 reads SNHLY; CDR2 reads FYNNEI. CDR3 in DNA: TGTGCCAGCAGTGCCGGGACTAGCGGGGAGCTGTTTTTT. Encoded protein: CASSAGTSGELFF.

This sequence joins TRBV7-9 and TRBJ1-2; the D gene is possibly TRBD1 (6 bases). CDR3 length equals 16 residues. V gave up 5 bases and J gave up 5 bases, with 21 bases separating them. Germline V gene sequence: CDR1 SEHNR, CDR2 FQNEAQ (reference sequence). The CDR3 spells CASSPVGGGLRYGYTF. DNA for the CDR3: TGTGCCAGCAGCCCCGTGGGCGGGGGCCTTAGATATGGCTACACCTTC.

In its sample, this clone was seen once. V is TRBV3-1 (or the pseudogene TRBV3-2) and J is TRBJ1-4; TRBD1 is a possible D gene (5 bases). Germline values: CDR1 LGHDT, CDR2 YNNKEL (reference sequence). This CDR3 has 15 amino acids. V was trimmed by 6 bases and J by 4 bases, leaving 15 bases between them. In DNA, the CDR3 is TGTGCCAGCAGTCCAACTCACAGGTATAATGAAAAACTGTTTTTT. This sequence encodes CASSPTHRYNEKLFF.

The genes are TRBV11-2 and TRBJ2-1, with 7 bases aligning to TRBD2. J gave up 2 bases and V 5 bases, and 12 bases lay outside the gene matches. The CDR3 consists of 17 residues. Looked up from germline, CDR1 is SGHAT and CDR2 is FQNNGV. CDR3 nucleotide sequence: TGTGCCAGCAGCACTTTTTTAGCTCGGGAGGCCTACAATGAGCAGTTCTTC. It translates to CASSTFLAREAYNEQFF. Full variable domain (missing parts from reference TRBV11-2 and TRBJ2-1): EAGVAQSPRYKIIEKRQSVAFWCNPISGHATLYWYQQILGQGPKLLIQFQNNGVVDDSQLPKDRFSAERLKGVDSTLKIQPAKLEDSAVYLCASSTFLAREAYNEQFFGPGTRLTVL.

This clone showed up just a few times. V gene TRBV5-4 combines with J gene TRBJ2-7, with 12 bases lining up with TRBD1. The CDR3 is 14 residues long. Germline V lookup: CDR1 SGHNT, CDR2 YYREEE (reference sequence). Trimming cost V 5 bases and J 6 bases; bases outside gene matches: 6. CDR3: CASSLPGQGAEQYF. CDR3 DNA sequence: TGTGCCAGCAGTCTCCCGGGACAGGGGGCCGAGCAGTACTTC.

The rearrangement joins TRBV30 to TRBJ1-1; TRBD1 might be the D (5 bases). The V end was cut by 1 base, the J end by 12 bases, with 12 bases between. The germline CDR1 and CDR2 sequences are GTSNPN and SVGIG (reference sequence). CDR3 length: 11 residues. CDR3 loop: CAWSGQEGTFF. The CDR3 DNA follows: TGTGCCTGGAGTGGTCAGGAGGGGACTTTCTTT.

The chain combines TRBV6-5 with TRBJ2-7; no definite D call. Trimming stripped 2 bases from V and 7 bases from J, with 12 bases between. Germline loops: CDR1 MNHEY, CDR2 SVGAGI. The CDR3 has 13 residues. Here the CDR3 DNA reads TGTGCCAGCAGTTACGCCATTATGATGGAGCAGTACTTC. It translates to CASSYAIMMEQYF.

The chain has TRBV5-5 and TRBJ1-3, with D possibly matching TRBD1 (5 bases). V lost 0 bases and J 4 bases, leaving 17 bases between the germline ends. Germline V lookup: CDR1 SGHKS, CDR2 YYEKEE (reference sequence). This CDR3 is built from 17 residues. The CDR3 spells CASSLERAGSSGNTIYF. CDR3 in DNA: TGTGCCAGCAGCTTGGAAAGAGCAGGGTCGTCGGGAAACACCATATATTTT. Full variable domain (remainder filled in from reference TRBV5-5 and TRBJ1-3): DAGVTQSPTHLIKTRGQQVTLRCSPISGHKSVSWYQQVLGQGPQFIFQYYEKEERGRGNFPDRFSARQFPNYSSELNVNALLLGDSALYLCASSLERAGSSGNTIYFGEGSWLTVV.

For this clone: In the same sample, other DNA sequences code for this CDR3. This chain joins TRBV6-5 and TRBJ2-3, with D possibly matching TRBD2 (5 bases). The V gene's germline CDR1 is MNHEY and CDR2 SVGAGI. Trimming took 0 bases from V and 0 from J, leaving 7 bases between them. This CDR3 region has 15 residues. The CDR3 reads CASSYSGGSTDTQYF. Here the CDR3 DNA reads TGTGCCAGCAGTTACTCTGGCGGGAGCACAGATACGCAGTATTTT.

The chain combines TRBV9 with TRBJ2-7; D perhaps matches TRBD1 (6 bases). V lost 0 bases, J lost 7 bases, and 20 bases lay in between. From germline, CDR1 is SGDLS and CDR2 YYNGEE. The CDR3 sequence is 16 residues long. CDR3 DNA sequence: TGTGCCAGCAGCGTAGCAGGGGAGCCTGCTAGGGGAGAGCAGTACTTC. It translates to CASSVAGEPARGEQYF.

The rearrangement links TRBV7-6 to TRBJ2-1, with no clear D. Per the germline V gene, CDR1 is SGHVS and CDR2 is FNYEAQ. V lost 2 bases and J 8 bases, leaving 13 bases between the germline ends. The CDR3 runs to 14 residues. DNA for the CDR3: TGTGCCAGCAGCTTAACATCGAGATGGGATGAGCAGTTCTTC. It translates to CASSLTSRWDEQFF.

The chain carries TRBV18 and TRBJ1-2; a weak D match, TRBD1 (5 bases). CDR1 and CDR2 (germline): KGHSH, LQKENI. The V end was cut by 3 bases, the J end by 4 bases, with 18 bases between. CDR3 length: 16 amino acids. CDR3 in amino acids: CASSPPLGASRYGYTF. The CDR3 DNA reads as TGTGCCAGCTCACCGCCTCTTGGGGCATCACGCTATGGCTACACCTTC.

This clone was picked up one time. This CDR3 reads CASSQDLTSEKLFF. The CDR3 coding sequence is TGTGCCAGCAGCCAAGATCTGACGAGTGAAAAACTGTTTTTT. This chain connects TRBV4-2 to TRBJ1-4; no firm D call. Trimming shortened V by 0 bases and J by 7 bases, and 9 bases separated the two germline ends. The length of the CDR3 is 14 residues. In germline, CDR1 is LGHNA, CDR2 YNFKEQ.

As to this clone: At one of its ends the junction is not consistent with the germline gene, which may arise from a read error. This chain joins TRBV18 and TRBJ2-7; no firm D call. Germline CDR1 KGHSH, CDR2 LQKENI. The CDR3 runs to 9 residues. The CDR3 region is CASSPIHIF. The DNA of the CDR3 is TGTGCCAGCTCACCCATCCATATCTTC.

This rearrangement joins TRBV6-6 to TRBJ1-4, with TRBD1 as a possible D gene (5 bases). CDR1 is MNHNY, CDR2 SVGAGI, per germline (reference sequence). This CDR3 spans 14 amino acids. V lost 9 bases and J 3 bases, leaving 14 bases between the germline ends. Here the CDR3 reads CASWGVAANEKLFF. The CDR3 coding sequence is TGTGCCAGTTGGGGGGTCGCAGCTAATGAAAAACTGTTTTTT.

V gene TRBV19 combines with J gene TRBJ2-2; 8 bases are shared with TRBD1. CDR1 LNHDA and CDR2 SQIVND come from the germline V gene (reference sequence). The CDR3 has 16 residues. Trimming took 5 bases from V and 5 from J; bases not matched to a gene: 10. The CDR3 region has the DNA TGTGCCAGTAGTGCCTCAACAGGGGGATGGACCGGGGAGCTGTTTTTT. Protein sequence: CASSASTGGWTGELFF.

The CDR3 DNA reads as TGTGCCAGCAGTGAAATGGTGATCGGCGGCGAGCAGTACTTC. This gives the protein CASSEMVIGGEQYF. The chain recombines TRBV25-1 with TRBJ2-7, with D unclear. The CDR3 is made up of 14 amino acids. Germline loops: CDR1 MGHDK, CDR2 SYGVNS. Trimming pared 2 bases from V and 6 bases from J, leaving 14 bases between.